This T cell receptor (beta chain) stems from a study of blood T cell repertoires in COVID-19. About the research overall: The study drew acute and convalescent COVID-19 samples from the United States, Italy and Spain. T cells, B-cell-depleted T cells, or PBMCs provided the cDNA or gDNA that served as material.

Study processing details: Amplification with reference gene primers provided the estimates of nucleated cell counts. Some clones are missing from TCRdb's copy, which holds only in-frame ones; the method was immunoSEQ multiplex PCR. V and J calls and clone size follow that table, whereas D and trimming were derived from the DNA. The sample consists of around 480,000 clones, roughly 87% of them appearing once. The source material was PBMCs or T cells enriched from blood (not recorded which). The sequence was collected from a young woman who had recovered from COVID-19.

CDR3 nucleotides: TGTGCCAGCAGCGTAGGGCCAGGCACCGGGGAGCTGTTTTTT. It translates to CASSVGPGTGELFF. V and J are TRBV9 and TRBJ2-2, with D unclear. This CDR3 is built from 14 residues. Trimming removed 0 bases from V and 4 bases from J, with 7 bases in between. Germline lookup yields CDR1 SGDLS and CDR2 YYNGEE.